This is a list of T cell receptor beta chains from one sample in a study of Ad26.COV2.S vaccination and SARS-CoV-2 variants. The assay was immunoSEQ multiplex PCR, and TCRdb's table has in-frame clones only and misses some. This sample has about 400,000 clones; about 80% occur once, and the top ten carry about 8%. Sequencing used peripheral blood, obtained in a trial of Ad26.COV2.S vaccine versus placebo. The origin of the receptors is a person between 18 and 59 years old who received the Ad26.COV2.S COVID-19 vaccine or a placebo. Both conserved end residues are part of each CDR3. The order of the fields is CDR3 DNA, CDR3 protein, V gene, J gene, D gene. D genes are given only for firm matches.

TGTGCCAGCAGCCCCCTGAAGGCCTACGAGCAGTACTTC,CASSPLKAYEQYF,TRBV11-2,TRBJ2-7,-
TGTGCCAGCAGCCAAGACGTGGCGGGGGGGCCCCGGGACGAGCAGTACTTC,CASSQDVAGGPRDEQYF,TRBV3-1/TRBV3-2,TRBJ2-7,TRBD2
TGTGCCAGCAGCTCACAGGGGTCGAACACTGAAGCTTTCTTT,CASSSQGSNTEAFF,TRBV11-3,TRBJ1-1,TRBD1
TGCGCCAGCAGCTTTGGGGACAGGGCTGGCGGCTACACCTTC,CASSFGDRAGGYTF,TRBV5-1,TRBJ1-2,TRBD1
TGTGCTAGTGGCAATCAGCCCCAGCATTTT,CASGNQPQHF,TRBV12-5,TRBJ1-5,-
TGCGCCAGCAGCCACGGCGGGGAGACCCAGTACTTC,CASSHGGETQYF,TRBV5-1,TRBJ2-5,-
TGTGCCAGCAGCCCCCGTTTAGCGGGGACCGCAGATACGCAGTATTTT,CASSPRLAGTADTQYF,TRBV7-9,TRBJ2-3,TRBD2
TGCAGCGTTGTCTGGGGTTCGAATTCACCCCTCCACTTT,CSVVWGSNSPLHF,TRBV29-1,TRBJ1-6,-
TGTGCCAGCAGCCTACAGGGACGGGATGAGCAGTTCTTC,CASSLQGRDEQFF,TRBV3-1/TRBV3-2,TRBJ2-1,-
TGCGCCAGCAGCCAAGGGACTAGCGGGAGGGCCGGAGAGACCCAGTACTTC,CASSQGTSGRAGETQYF,TRBV4-1,TRBJ2-5,TRBD2